This T cell receptor (beta chain) was obtained from a study of CD8 T cells in Susac syndrome. CDR3 length: 17 residues. From germline, CDR1 is SQVTM and CDR2 ANQGSEA. With 5 bases removed from V and 0 bases from J, the gap between germline ends came to 21 bases. Sequencing of TCR beta drew on CD8+ and CD4+ T cells from blood. Negative isolation yielded CD4+ and CD8+ T cells, and FACS enriched TEMRA cells. Study-wide findings and caveats: TCR sequencing and HLA analysis covered a relatively small number of individuals.

Reverse transcription of about 0.45 to 1 ug RNA used random hexamers. An immunoSEQ multiplex PCR generated amplified TCR beta CDR3 products spanning 54 Vbeta and 13 Jbeta. TCRdb reanalysed the immunoSEQ multiplex PCR reads using MiXCR and keeps one entry per CDR3 protein. The sample contains approximately 300,000 distinct CDR3 sequences, 70% to 90% of which appear only once. With respect to this clonotype: What it binds is unknown.

The receptor was isolated from a human donor with multiple sclerosis. The rearrangement uses TRBV29-1 and TRBJ2-3, with D unclear. The sequencing input was CD8+ T cells from PBMCs. Here the CDR3 reads CSVLSPGSGTSTDTQYF. CDR3 bases: TGCAGCGTTCTGAGCCCCGGTTCGGGCACTAGCACAGATACGCAGTATTTT.